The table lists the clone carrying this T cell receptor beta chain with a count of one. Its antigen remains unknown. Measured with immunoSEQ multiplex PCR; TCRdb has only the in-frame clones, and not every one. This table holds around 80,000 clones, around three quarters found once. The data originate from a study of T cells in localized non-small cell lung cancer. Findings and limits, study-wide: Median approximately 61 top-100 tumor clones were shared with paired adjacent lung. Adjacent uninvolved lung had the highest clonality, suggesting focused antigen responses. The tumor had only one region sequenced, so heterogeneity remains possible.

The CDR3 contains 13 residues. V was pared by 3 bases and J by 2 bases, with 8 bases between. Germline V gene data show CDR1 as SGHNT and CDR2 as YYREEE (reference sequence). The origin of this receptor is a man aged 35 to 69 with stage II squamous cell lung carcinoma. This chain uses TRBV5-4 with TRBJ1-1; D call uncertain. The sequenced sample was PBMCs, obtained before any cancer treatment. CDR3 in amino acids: CASSSAINTEAFF. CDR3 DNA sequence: TGTGCCAGCAGCTCCGCTATCAACACTGAAGCTTTCTTT.